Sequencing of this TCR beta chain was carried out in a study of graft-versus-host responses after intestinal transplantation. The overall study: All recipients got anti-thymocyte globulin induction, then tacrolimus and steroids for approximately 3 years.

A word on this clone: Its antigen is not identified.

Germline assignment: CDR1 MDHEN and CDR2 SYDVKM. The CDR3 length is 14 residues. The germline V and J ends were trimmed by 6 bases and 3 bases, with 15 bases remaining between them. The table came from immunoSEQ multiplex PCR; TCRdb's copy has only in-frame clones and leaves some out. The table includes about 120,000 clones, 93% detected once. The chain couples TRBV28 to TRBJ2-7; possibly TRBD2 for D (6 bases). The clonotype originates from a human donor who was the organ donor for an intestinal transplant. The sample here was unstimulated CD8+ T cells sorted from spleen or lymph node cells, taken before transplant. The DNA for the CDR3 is TGTGCCAGCAGCTTGGGACTGATCTTCTACGAGCAGTACTTC. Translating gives CASSLGLIFYEQYF. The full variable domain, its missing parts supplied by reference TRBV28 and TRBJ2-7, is DVKVTQSSRYLVKRTGEKVFLECVQDMDHENMFWYRQDPGLGLRLIYFSYDVKMKEKGDIPEGYSVSREKKERFSLILESASTNQTSMYLCASSLGLIFYEQYFGPGTRLTVT.